The 21 T cell receptor beta chains in this list originate from one sample, sequenced in a study of tumor and adjacent non-tumor tissue in lung cancer. Three rounds of nested PCR, following a modified ARM-PCR protocol, produced the TCRbeta library. TCRdb reanalysed the multiplex PCR reads using MiXCR and keeps one entry per CDR3 protein. This sample has 50,000 to 70,000 distinct CDR3 sequences, with around two thirds found just once. No cell sorting was done before RNA was extracted from the tissue. This non-tumor lung sample came from over 3 cm beyond the tumor edge. The specimen was distant non-tumor lung tissue. Receptors were obtained from a man aged 65 to 79 with non-small cell lung cancer.

Remarks on this clonotype: At one end, the junction sequence differs from germline, possibly due to a read error. The J gene is TRBJ2-1, the V gene TRBV6-5; maybe TRBD2 (6 bases). CDR1 MNHEY and CDR2 SVGAGI come from the germline V gene. The CDR3 has 14 residues. The CDR3 protein is CASSYGGSRDEQLF. The CDR3 region has the DNA TGTGCCAGCAGTTACGGAGGGTCCAGGGATGAGCAGTTATTC.

In regard to this clonotype: A much larger clone differs by one base, so this may be a read error. The missing conserved phenylalanine or tryptophan at the end of this CDR3 makes a read error likely. This chain uses TRBV20-1 with TRBJ2-7, with 8 nucleotides matching TRBD1. The ends lost 6 bases at V and 4 bases at J; junction bases unmatched: 11. Germline V gives CDR1 DFQATT, CDR2 SNEGSKA (reference sequence). The CDR3 runs 14 residues. The CDR3 DNA reads TGCAGTGCCACGCTGCAGGGGGCGCGATACGAGCAGTACTCC. Its protein product is CSATLQGARYEQYS.

The CDR3 loop is CASMVARNQPQHF. The CDR3 DNA is TGTGCCAGCATGGTAGCGAGGAATCAGCCCCAGCATTTT. The rearrangement links TRBV6-6 to TRBJ1-5, with D unclear. V was shortened by 7 bases and J by 4 bases, with 11 bases between the two germline ends. CDR3 length: 13 amino acids. Germline V CDR1 and CDR2: MNHNY, SVGAGI (reference sequence).

This clonotype occurred many times. The chain has TRBV6-1 and TRBJ1-3; D gene unclear. CDR3 length: 15 residues. Germline V lookup: CDR1 MNHNS, CDR2 SASEGT. Trimming took off 2 bases at V and 4 bases at J, with 12 bases between the two ends. Written as DNA, the CDR3 is TGTGCCAGCAGTGAATCAGCAACGGGAGGAAACACCATATATTTT. This codes for CASSESATGGNTIYF.

This clonotype has only a few counts. At one boundary the junction diverges from the germline segment, which might be a read error. V is TRBV5-5 and J is TRBJ1-1, with 7 bases that match TRBD1. Germline V lookup: CDR1 SGHKS, CDR2 YYEKEE (reference sequence). This CDR3 is 13 amino acids long. The CDR3: CASGRQGNTEAFF. The CDR3 bases are TGCGCCAGCGGCCGACAGGGGAACACTGAAGCTTTCTTT. The whole variable domain, filled in from reference TRBV5-5 and TRBJ1-1, reads DAGVTQSPTHLIKTRGQQVTLRCSPISGHKSVSWYQQVLGQGPQFIFQYYEKEERGRGNFPDRFSARQFPNYSSELNVNALLLGDSALYLCASGRQGNTEAFFGQGTRLTVV.

This clonotype was counted once. A much larger clonotype is one base distant, so this may be a read error. This sequence joins TRBV6-5 and TRBJ2-1; TRBD1 might be the D (6 bases). CDR1 and CDR2 (germline): MNHEY, SVGAGI. The CDR3 sequence is 16 residues long. V was clipped by 7 bases and J by 7 bases, with 23 bases between them. The CDR3 nucleotides are TGTGCCAGCAACCCCGGGACACAGTGGGCCAGGAATGAGCAGTTCTTC. As protein: CASNPGTQWARNEQFF.

This clonotype was detected ten times or more. This rearrangement joins TRBV12-3 or TRBV12-4 to TRBJ1-6; D ambiguous. Trimming took 3 bases from V and 9 from J, leaving 15 bases between them. The CDR3 totals 15 residues. This chain's CDR3 is CASSLGSSVGSPLHF. DNA for the CDR3: TGTGCCAGCAGTTTGGGGAGTTCTGTTGGTTCACCCCTCCACTTT.

The count of this clonotype is one. This chain joins TRBV7-9 and TRBJ2-2, with 7 bases fitting TRBD1. This CDR3 is 17 amino acids long. The junction had 12 bases not matched to a gene; V was cut back by 7 bases and J by 1 base. CDR1 and CDR2 from the germline V gene are SEHNR and FQNEAQ (reference sequence). CDR3: CASKPETGQRNTGELFF. Here the CDR3 DNA reads TGTGCCAGCAAGCCCGAGACGGGACAGAGGAACACCGGGGAGCTGTTTTTT.

In the case of this clonotype: One end of the junction does not line up with germline, which may come from a read error. The V and J genes are TRBV6-1 and TRBJ2-3; 10 nucleotides match TRBD2. The CDR3 loop spans 18 amino acids. The germline CDR1 and CDR2 sequences are MNHNS and SASEGT. Here the CDR3 reads CASNEAGGKGHGTDTQYF. The CDR3 DNA follows: TGTGCCAGCAATGAAGCGGGAGGGAAAGGACATGGCACAGATACGCAGTATTTT.

About this clonotype itself: One end of the junction fails to match germline, which may point to a read error. This chain joins TRBV11-3 and TRBJ2-4, with D tentatively TRBD2 (6 bases). Per the germline V gene, CDR1 is SGHNT and CDR2 is YENEEA. The CDR3 loop spans 16 amino acids. The CDR3 region is CASSLNAGQAKNILYF. The DNA for the CDR3 is TGTGCCAGCAGCTTAAATGCGGGGCAAGCCAAAAACATTCTGTATTTC.

With regard to this clonotype: Possible read error: a much larger clone is one base away. The V and J genes are TRBV12-3 or TRBV12-4 and TRBJ1-1; weak D call: TRBD1 (5 bases). This CDR3 contains 15 residues. CDR3 in amino acids: CANSLRGPGYTEAFF. Here the CDR3 DNA reads TGTGCCAACAGTTTACGTGGGCCAGGGTACACTGAAGCTTTCTTT.

Note on this clonotype: The junction departs from germline at one end; a sequencing error may be responsible. The chain uses TRBV11-2 and TRBJ2-5; 7 bases fit TRBD1. The germline V gene encodes CDR1 SGHAT and CDR2 FQNNGV. CDR3 length: 15 amino acids. This CDR3 is CISSPLWTGQEAQYF. In DNA, the CDR3 is TGTATCAGCAGCCCCCTGTGGACAGGACAAGAGGCCCAGTACTTC. The full variable domain, in which reference TRBV11-2 and TRBJ2-5 provide the parts outside the CDR3, is EAGVAQSPRYKIIEKRQSVAFWCNPISGHATLYWYQQILGQGPKLLIQFQNNGVVDDSQLPKDRFSAERLKGVDSTLKIQPAKLEDSAVYLCISSPLWTGQEAQYFGPGTRLLVL.

Notes on this clonotype: A junction boundary mismatches the germline segment, possibly from a read error. The chain is built from TRBV10-3 and TRBJ1-1, with no clear D. Germline V gene lookup returns CDR1 ENHRY and CDR2 SYGVKD. The CDR3 covers 14 residues. The CDR3 sequence is CVISESVDNTEALF. The DNA of the CDR3 is TGTGTCATCAGTGAGTCTGTTGACAACACTGAAGCTTTGTTT.

In regard to this clonotype: A much larger clone sits a single nucleotide away, making a read error possible. The rearrangement joins TRBV7-9 to TRBJ2-1; TRBD1 is a possible D gene (6 bases). Germline V lookup: CDR1 SEHNR, CDR2 FQNEAQ (reference sequence). The CDR3 runs to 15 residues. The chain's CDR3 is CGSSLTGTSSSEQFF. CDR3 coding DNA: TGTGGCAGCAGCCTGACCGGGACAAGTTCTAGTGAGCAGTTCTTC.

On this clonotype itself: This is likely a read error, given that the CDR3 carries no conserved phenylalanine or tryptophan at its end. This chain links TRBV7-8 with TRBJ2-5; D is unresolved. Trimming cost V 1 base and J 7 bases, with 19 bases left between them. Germline loops: CDR1 SGHVS, CDR2 FQNEAQ. The CDR3 runs 16 residues. The CDR3 protein is CASSLGDKLSWGTQYY. The CDR3 DNA is TGTGCCAGCAGCTTAGGAGATAAACTCTCCTGGGGGACCCAGTACTAC.

This clonotype has just one count. Compared with germline, one end of the junction differs, possibly owing to a read error. This rearrangement joins TRBV11-3 to TRBJ2-4; possibly TRBD2 for D (6 bases). The CDR3 runs to 16 residues. Per germline, CDR1 SGHNT and CDR2 YENEEA. CDR3 coding DNA: TGTGCCAGCAGCTTAGAGGCGGGGCAAGCCAAAGACATTCAGTACTTC. The encoded protein is CASSLEAGQAKDIQYF.

Comments on this clonotype: The junction differs from germline at one of its ends, possibly a read error. The chain couples TRBV11-2 to TRBJ2-7; the D gene could be TRBD1 or TRBD2 (6 bases each). Germline-derived CDR1 and CDR2 are SGHAT and FQNNGV. CDR3 length: 14 amino acids. The CDR3 loop reads CASSEGGRNYEQHF. The DNA for the CDR3 is TGTGCCAGCAGCGAGGGGGGCAGAAATTACGAGCAGCACTTC.

Comment on this clonotype: A read error may be the cause here, since a much bigger clone is one base away. The chain recombines TRBV4-1 with TRBJ1-2; D remains unclear. Germline V lookup: CDR1 MGHRA, CDR2 YSYEKL. The CDR3 extends over 16 amino acids. CDR3 nucleotide sequence: TGCGACAGCAGCCAAGATCTGCCCTCTACCTCCTATGGCTACACCTTC. As protein: CDSSQDLPSTSYGYTF.

In the case of this clonotype: The junction departs from germline at one end; a sequencing error may be responsible. This chain uses TRBV6-2 or TRBV6-3 with TRBJ2-3; D may match TRBD1 or TRBD2 (6 bases each). There are 11 residues in the CDR3. Germline loops: CDR1 MNHEY, CDR2 SVGEGT. DNA for the CDR3: TGTACCAGCAGGCGGGACAATACGCACTATTTT. Translated, it gives CTSRRDNTHYF.

As for this clonotype: One end of the junction does not line up with germline, which may come from a read error. The genes are TRBV6-5 and TRBJ2-3, with a possible D match to TRBD1 (6 bases). CDR1 MNHEY and CDR2 SVGAGI come from the germline V gene. CDR3 length equals 15 residues. CDR3: CASRSLGGETDTQFF. In DNA, the CDR3 is TGTGCCAGCAGATCACTAGGGGGAGAGACAGATACGCAGTTTTTT.

As regards this clonotype: The junction shows a germline mismatch at one end, possibly a read error. V gene TRBV11-2 combines with J gene TRBJ2-3; weak D call: TRBD2 (5 bases). This CDR3 spans 17 amino acids. CDR1 and CDR2 (germline): SGHAT, FQNNGV. The CDR3 sequence: CASSFAGYGPSTDTHHF. CDR3 in DNA: TGTGCCAGCAGCTTCGCGGGCTACGGACCTAGCACAGATACGCACCATTTT. Variable domain in full (rest from reference TRBV11-2 and TRBJ2-3): EAGVAQSPRYKIIEKRQSVAFWCNPISGHATLYWYQQILGQGPKLLIQFQNNGVVDDSQLPKDRFSAERLKGVDSTLKIQPAKLEDSAVYLCASSFAGYGPSTDTHHFGPGTRLTVL.